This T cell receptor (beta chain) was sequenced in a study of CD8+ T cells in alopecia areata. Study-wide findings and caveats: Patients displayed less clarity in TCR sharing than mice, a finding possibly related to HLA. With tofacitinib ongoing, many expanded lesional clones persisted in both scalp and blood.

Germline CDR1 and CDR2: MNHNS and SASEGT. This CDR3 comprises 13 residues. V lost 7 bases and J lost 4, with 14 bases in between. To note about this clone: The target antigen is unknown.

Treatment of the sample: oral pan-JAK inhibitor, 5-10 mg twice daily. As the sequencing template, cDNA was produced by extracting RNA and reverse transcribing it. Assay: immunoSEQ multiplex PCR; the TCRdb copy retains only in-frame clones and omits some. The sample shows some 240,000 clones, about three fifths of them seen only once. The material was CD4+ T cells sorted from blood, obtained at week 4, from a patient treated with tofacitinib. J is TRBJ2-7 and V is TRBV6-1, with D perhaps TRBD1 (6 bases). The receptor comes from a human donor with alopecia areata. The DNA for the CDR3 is TGTGCCAGCATCACTGGACAGTTATACGAGCAGTACTTC. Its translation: CASITGQLYEQYF.